The clone carrying this T cell receptor beta chain was seen once. The antigen remains unidentified. Trimming shortened V by 1 base and J by 3 bases, and 13 bases separated the two germline ends. The germline V gene has CDR1 MNHNS and CDR2 SASEGT. This CDR3 contains 15 residues. Profiled with immunoSEQ multiplex PCR; TCRdb holds only in-frame clones, not every one. The sample consists of 35,000 to 45,000 clones, 85% to 95% of them appearing once. These data originate in a study of OX40 agonist ivuxolimab in advanced cancers. Study overall: Participants, approximately 83% male, averaged around 60 years of age, ranging from about 23 to 90.

Whole-study findings and limits: Antigen targets of the expanded peripheral T cells went undetermined. CD8+ T cells were the subset that, on average, had more expanded clones than CD4+.

The V call is TRBV6-1, the J call TRBJ2-7; no clear D gene. The source material was CD4+ or CD8+ T cells sorted from blood, sampled in a trial of the OX40 agonist ivuxolimab. The source of this sequence is an adult with an advanced solid tumor such as melanoma, head and neck, liver or kidney cancer. CDR3 in DNA: TGTGCCAGCAGTGAAGTCAGGACGGTCCTCTACGAGCAGTACTTC. This translates into CASSEVRTVLYEQYF.